The T cell receptor beta chain under discussion was sequenced for a study of siplizumab effects on memory and regulatory T cells. Coculture of the mixed lymphocyte reaction cells took place at 37 degrees C and lasted around six days. Once responder PBMCs had been labelled with CFSE and stimulator PBMCs with Violet Dye, they were mixed 1:1. As for this clone: What it recognizes is unknown.

The study's findings and limits: Where siplizumab was present, mappable alloreactive CD4+ clones averaged about 70% Treg-derived, compared with more than 25% in controls.

Repertoires were generated with immunoSEQ multiplex PCR, while TCRdb's copy carries only in-frame clones and drops some. The sample has more than 12,000 clones, roughly 40% seen once; the top ten hold approximately 8%. This CDR3 comprises 17 residues. The V end lost 3 bases, the J end lost 4 bases, and 19 bases lay between the germline ends. The germline gives CDR1 KGHSH, CDR2 LQKENI. This receptor was identified in a human donor in good health; the cells came from an allogeneic mixed lymphocyte reaction. Some clones in this sample may be carry-over from other donors' samples. Sequencing was performed on CFSE-low (dividing) CD4+ T cells sorted from an allogeneic mixed lymphocyte reaction. The rearrangement uses TRBV18 and TRBJ2-1; D assignment may be TRBD1 or TRBD2 (6 bases each). CDR3 protein: CASSPQRSAGTYNEQFF. The CDR3, as DNA: TGTGCCAGCTCACCGCAGAGATCGGCGGGGACATACAATGAGCAGTTCTTC.